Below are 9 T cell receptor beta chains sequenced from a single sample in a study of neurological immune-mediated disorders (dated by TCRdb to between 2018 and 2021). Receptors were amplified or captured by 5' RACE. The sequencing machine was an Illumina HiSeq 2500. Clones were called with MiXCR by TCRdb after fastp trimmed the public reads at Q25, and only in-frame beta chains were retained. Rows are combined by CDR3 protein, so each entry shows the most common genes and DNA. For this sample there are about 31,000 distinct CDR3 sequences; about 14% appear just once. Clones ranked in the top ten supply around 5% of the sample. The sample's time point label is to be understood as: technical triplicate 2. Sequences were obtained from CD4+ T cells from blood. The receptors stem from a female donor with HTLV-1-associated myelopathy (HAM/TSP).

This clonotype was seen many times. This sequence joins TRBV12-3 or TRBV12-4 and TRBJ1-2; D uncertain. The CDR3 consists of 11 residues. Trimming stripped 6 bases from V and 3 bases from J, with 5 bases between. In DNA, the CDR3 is TGTGCCAGCAGGCAGTACTATGGCTACACCTTC. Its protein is CASRQYYGYTF.

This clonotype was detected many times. CDR3 region: CASSSRGGEQYF. CDR3 bases: TGTGCCAGCAGCTCCAGGGGCGGCGAGCAGTACTTC. V and J are TRBV7-8 and TRBJ2-7, with D possibly TRBD1 on 6 matching bases. Germline V gene lookup returns CDR1 SGHVS and CDR2 FQNEAQ. The CDR3 extends over 12 amino acids. V dropped 4 bases and J dropped 6 bases, with 10 bases sitting between them.

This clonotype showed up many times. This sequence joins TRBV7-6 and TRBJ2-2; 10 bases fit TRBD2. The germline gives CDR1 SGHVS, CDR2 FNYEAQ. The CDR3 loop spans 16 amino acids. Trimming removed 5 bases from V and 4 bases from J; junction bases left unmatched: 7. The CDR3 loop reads CASSPELAGVTGELFF. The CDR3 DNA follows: TGTGCCAGCAGCCCTGAGCTAGCGGGAGTCACCGGGGAGCTGTTTTTT. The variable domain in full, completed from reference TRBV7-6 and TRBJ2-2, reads GAGVSQSPRYKVTKRGQDVALRCDPISGHVSLYWYRQALGQGPEFLTYFNYEAQQDKSGLPNDRFSAERPEGSISTLTIQRTEQRDSAMYRCASSPELAGVTGELFFGEGSRLTVL.

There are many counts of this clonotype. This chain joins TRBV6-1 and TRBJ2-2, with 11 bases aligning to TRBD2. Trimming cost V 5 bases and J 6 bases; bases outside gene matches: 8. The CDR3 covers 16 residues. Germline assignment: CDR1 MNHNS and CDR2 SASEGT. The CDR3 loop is CASSYTSGSFAGELFF. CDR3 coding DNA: TGTGCCAGCAGTTATACTAGCGGGAGTTTCGCCGGGGAGCTGTTTTTT.

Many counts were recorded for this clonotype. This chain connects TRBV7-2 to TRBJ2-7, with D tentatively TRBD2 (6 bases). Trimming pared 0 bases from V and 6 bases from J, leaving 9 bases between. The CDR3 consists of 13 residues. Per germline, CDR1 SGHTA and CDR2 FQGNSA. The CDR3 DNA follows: TGTGCCAGCAGCTTAGCGCGGGACCGCGAGCAGTACTTC. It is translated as CASSLARDREQYF.

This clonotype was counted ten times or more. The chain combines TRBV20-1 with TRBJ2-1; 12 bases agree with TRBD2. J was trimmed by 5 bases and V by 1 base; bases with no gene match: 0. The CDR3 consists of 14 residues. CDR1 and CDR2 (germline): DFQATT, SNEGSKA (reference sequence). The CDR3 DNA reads TGCAGTGCTAGAGGGACTAGCGGGGACAATGAGCAGTTCTTC. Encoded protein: CSARGTSGDNEQFF.

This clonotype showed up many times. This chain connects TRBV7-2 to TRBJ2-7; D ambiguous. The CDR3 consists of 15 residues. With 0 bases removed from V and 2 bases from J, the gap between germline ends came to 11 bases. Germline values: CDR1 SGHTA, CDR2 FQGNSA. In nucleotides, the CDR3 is TGTGCCAGCAGCTTAGCGGCCGGAAACACCTACGAGCAGTACTTC. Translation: CASSLAAGNTYEQYF.

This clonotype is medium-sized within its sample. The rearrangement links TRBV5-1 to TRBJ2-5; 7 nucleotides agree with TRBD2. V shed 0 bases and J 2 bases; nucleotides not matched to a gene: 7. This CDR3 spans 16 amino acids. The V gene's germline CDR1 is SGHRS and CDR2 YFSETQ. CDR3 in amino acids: CASSLGGGTAQETQYF. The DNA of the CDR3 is TGCGCCAGCAGCTTGGGGGGGGGGACGGCACAAGAGACCCAGTACTTC.

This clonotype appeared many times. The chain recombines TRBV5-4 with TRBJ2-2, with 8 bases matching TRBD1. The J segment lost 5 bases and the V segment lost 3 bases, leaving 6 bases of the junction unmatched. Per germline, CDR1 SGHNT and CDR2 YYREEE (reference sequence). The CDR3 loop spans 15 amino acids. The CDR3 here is CASSSGGQATGELFF. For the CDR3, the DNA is TGTGCCAGCAGCTCAGGGGGCCAGGCAACCGGGGAGCTGTTTTTT.